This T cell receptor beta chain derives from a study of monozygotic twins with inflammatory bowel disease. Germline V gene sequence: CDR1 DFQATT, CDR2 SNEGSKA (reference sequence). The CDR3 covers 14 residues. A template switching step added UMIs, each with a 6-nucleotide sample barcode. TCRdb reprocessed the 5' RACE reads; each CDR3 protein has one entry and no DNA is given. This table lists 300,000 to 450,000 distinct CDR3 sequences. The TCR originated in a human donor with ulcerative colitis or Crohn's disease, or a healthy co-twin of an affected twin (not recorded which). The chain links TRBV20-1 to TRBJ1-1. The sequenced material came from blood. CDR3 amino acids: CSARDREGYTEAFF.